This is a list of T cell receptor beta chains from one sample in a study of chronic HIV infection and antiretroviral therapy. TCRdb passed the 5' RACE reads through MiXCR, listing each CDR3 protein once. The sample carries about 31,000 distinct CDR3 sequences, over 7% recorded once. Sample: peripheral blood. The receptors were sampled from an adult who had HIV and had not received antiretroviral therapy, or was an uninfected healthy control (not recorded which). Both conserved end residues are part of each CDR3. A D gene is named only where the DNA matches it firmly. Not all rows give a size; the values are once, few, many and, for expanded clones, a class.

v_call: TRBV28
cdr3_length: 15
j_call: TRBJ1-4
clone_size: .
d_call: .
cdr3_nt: TGTGCCAGCAACCGCGGACAGCTGGATAATGAAAAACTGTTTTTT
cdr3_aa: CASNRGQLDNEKLFF

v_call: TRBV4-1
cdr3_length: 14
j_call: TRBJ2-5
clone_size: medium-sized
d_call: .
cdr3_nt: TGCGCCAGCAGCCAAGTTGCGGCCCGAGAGACCCAGTACTTC
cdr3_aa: CASSQVAARETQYF

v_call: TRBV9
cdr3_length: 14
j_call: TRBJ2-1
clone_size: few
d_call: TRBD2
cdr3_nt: TGTGCCAGCAGCTGGCGGGGGGGCTACAATGAGCAGTTCTTC
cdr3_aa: CASSWRGGYNEQFF

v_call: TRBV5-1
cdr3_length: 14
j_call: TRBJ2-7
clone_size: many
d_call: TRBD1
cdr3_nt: TGCGCCAGCAGCATTGGACAGGGGACCTACGAGCAGTACTTC
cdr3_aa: CASSIGQGTYEQYF

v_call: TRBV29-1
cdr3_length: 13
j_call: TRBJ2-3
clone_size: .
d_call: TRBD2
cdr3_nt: TGCAGCGTTGTAGCGGGGGGCACAGATACGCAGTATTTT
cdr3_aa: CSVVAGGTDTQYF

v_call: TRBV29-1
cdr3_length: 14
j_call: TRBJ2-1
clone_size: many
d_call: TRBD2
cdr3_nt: TGCAGCGTTGGGGCTAGCGGAGCGTACAATGAGCAGTTCTTC
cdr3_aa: CSVGASGAYNEQFF

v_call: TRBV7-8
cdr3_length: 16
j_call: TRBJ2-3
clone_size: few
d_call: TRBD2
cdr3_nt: TGTGCCAGCAGCTTACTTCTAGCGGGTCGCACAGATACGCAGTATTTT
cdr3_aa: CASSLLLAGRTDTQYF

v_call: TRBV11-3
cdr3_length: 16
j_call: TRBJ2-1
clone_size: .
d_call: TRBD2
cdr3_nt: TGTGCCAGCAGCCCCTCCATGACTAGCGGGTACAATGAGCAGTTCTTC
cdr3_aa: CASSPSMTSGYNEQFF

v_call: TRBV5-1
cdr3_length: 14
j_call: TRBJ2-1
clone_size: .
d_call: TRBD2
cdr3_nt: TGCGCCAGCACCCCCGCGGGAGGGTACAATGAGCAGTTCTTC
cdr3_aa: CASTPAGGYNEQFF

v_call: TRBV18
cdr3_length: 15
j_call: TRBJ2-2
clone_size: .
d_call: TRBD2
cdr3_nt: TGTGCCAGTCAACCGGGACTAGCTAACACCGGGGAGCTGTTTTTT
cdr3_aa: CASQPGLANTGELFF

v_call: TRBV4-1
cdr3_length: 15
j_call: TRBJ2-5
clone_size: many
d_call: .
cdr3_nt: TGCGCCAGCAGCCAAGTCGCAGGGTCGGGGGAGACCCAGTACTTC
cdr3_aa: CASSQVAGSGETQYF

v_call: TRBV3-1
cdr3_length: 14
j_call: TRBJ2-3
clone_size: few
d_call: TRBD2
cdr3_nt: TGTGCCAGCAGCCAAACTAGCGGCACAGATACGCAGTATTTT
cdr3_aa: CASSQTSGTDTQYF

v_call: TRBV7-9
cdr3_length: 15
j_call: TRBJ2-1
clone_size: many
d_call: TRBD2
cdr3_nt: TGTGCCAGCAGCCCCCTAGCGGGAGTTCGAAATGAGCAGTTCTTC
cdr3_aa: CASSPLAGVRNEQFF

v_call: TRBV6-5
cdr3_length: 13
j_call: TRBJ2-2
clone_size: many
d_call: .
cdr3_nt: TGTGCCAGCAGTTACAGGGCGGGGTGGGAGCTGTTTTTT
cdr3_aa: CASSYRAGWELFF